These T cell receptor beta chains were read from a single sample in a study of shared clonotypes between healthy human individuals. Profiled with immunoSEQ multiplex PCR; TCRdb holds only in-frame clones, not every one. The sample holds some 2,500,000 clones, under 95% seen once. The sample comprised naive CD4+ T cells from PBMCs. The origin of the receptors is a man aged 18 to 29 in good health. Some clones in this sample may be carry-over from other donors' samples. CDR3s include the opening cysteine and the closing phenylalanine or tryptophan. A D gene is named only where the DNA matches it firmly. Clone size appears in some rows only: once, few, many, or a class for an expanded clone.

v_gene	d_gene	abundance	j_gene	CDR3aa	CDR3nt
TRBV28	NA	NA	TRBJ2-7	CASSSPAGAIGLYEQYF	TGTGCCAGCAGTTCCCCTGCGGGGGCTATCGGCCTATACGAGCAGTACTTC
TRBV18	NA	NA	TRBJ2-2	CASSPLRGANTGELFF	TGTGCCAGCTCACCACTCCGCGGCGCGAACACCGGGGAGCTGTTTTTT
TRBV7-9	NA	NA	TRBJ1-1	CASSFDRLTEAFF	TGTGCCAGCAGCTTCGACAGACTCACTGAAGCTTTCTTT
TRBV7-9	NA	NA	TRBJ1-2	CASSAPSNYGYTF	TGTGCCAGCAGCGCCCCCTCCAACTATGGCTACACCTTC
TRBV28	NA	NA	TRBJ1-2	CASSSPGRGYGYTF	TGTGCCAGCAGTTCCCCTGGCAGGGGTTATGGCTACACCTTC
TRBV2	TRBD1	NA	TRBJ2-1	CASSLMGQGYNEQFF	TGTGCCAGCAGTCTAATGGGACAGGGTTACAATGAGCAGTTCTTC
TRBV7-7	NA	NA	TRBJ2-7	CASSLGNGANNEQYF	TGTGCCAGCAGCCTAGGCAACGGGGCCAACAACGAGCAGTACTTC
TRBV9	NA	NA	TRBJ1-5	CASSPGGADNQPQHF	TGTGCCAGCAGCCCCGGGGGGGCAGACAATCAGCCCCAGCATTTT
TRBV5-5	TRBD2	NA	TRBJ2-1	CASSLVVWEGKNEQFF	TGTGCCAGCAGCTTGGTGGTGTGGGAGGGCAAAAATGAGCAGTTCTTC
TRBV6-6	NA	NA	TRBJ2-2	CATGEGQLNTGELFF	TGTGCCACCGGGGAGGGACAATTGAACACCGGGGAGCTGTTTTTT
TRBV2	NA	NA	TRBJ2-1	CASQVGGSSPRFF	TGTGCCAGCCAAGTTGGCGGGTCCTCCCCAAGGTTCTTC
TRBV18	TRBD2	NA	TRBJ2-7	CASSPLDERGSYEQYF	TGTGCCAGCTCACCCCTCGATGAGCGGGGTTCATACGAGCAGTACTTC
TRBV28	TRBD1	NA	TRBJ1-3	CASRRDSLRNTIYF	TGTGCCAGCAGGCGGGACAGTTTGAGAAACACCATATATTTT
TRBV29-1	NA	NA	TRBJ2-2	CSAAFLNTGELFF	TGCAGCGCGGCCTTTCTCAATACCGGGGAGCTGTTTTTT
TRBV6-6	TRBD2	NA	TRBJ2-1	CASSRSSGPYNEQFF	TGTGCCAGCAGTCGGTCTAGCGGACCCTACAATGAGCAGTTCTTC
TRBV18	TRBD1	NA	TRBJ1-3	CASSPIHRGPGNTIYF	TGTGCCAGCTCACCCATTCACAGGGGCCCTGGAAACACCATATATTTT
TRBV30	TRBD2	NA	TRBJ2-1	CAWSVNSGRGNEQFF	TGTGCCTGGAGTGTAAATAGCGGGAGGGGGAATGAGCAGTTCTTC
TRBV28	TRBD1	NA	TRBJ2-7	CASSLHRGSYEQYF	TGTGCCAGCAGTCTCCACAGGGGCTCCTACGAGCAGTACTTC
TRBV5-1	NA	NA	TRBJ2-3	CASSPPADTQYF	TGCGCCAGCAGCCCCCCGGCCGATACGCAGTATTTT
TRBV28	NA	NA	TRBJ2-2	CASTVGNFNTGELFF	TGTGCCAGCACCGTGGGGAATTTTAACACCGGGGAGCTGTTTTTT
TRBV10-2	NA	NA	TRBJ1-1	CASSESPGNTEAFF	TGCGCCAGCAGTGAGTCTCCCGGGAACACTGAAGCTTTCTTT
TRBV5-1	NA	NA	TRBJ2-5	CASSDDSQETQYF	TGCGCCAGCAGCGACGACAGTCAAGAGACCCAGTACTTC
TRBV28	NA	NA	TRBJ1-6	CASSPSGGPRGSPLHF	TGTGCCAGCAGCCCTTCCGGGGGGCCGAGAGGTTCACCCCTCCACTTT
TRBV4-3	TRBD1	once	TRBJ2-5	CASSPGDRDQETQYF	TGCGCCAGCAGCCCTGGGGACAGGGACCAAGAGACCCAGTACTTC
TRBV18	TRBD2	NA	TRBJ2-5	CASSPLPSGEETQYF	TGTGCCAGCTCACCACTCCCTAGCGGGGAAGAGACCCAGTACTTC
TRBV7-9	NA	NA	TRBJ2-1	CASSLTGYYNEQFF	TGTGCCAGCAGTTTAACCGGGTACTACAATGAGCAGTTCTTC